One T cell receptor (beta chain) is described in this entry. Its matching antigen is unknown. The method was immunoSEQ multiplex PCR; TCRdb's version includes in-frame clones alone and lacks a portion of them. Among 120,000 or so clones, around 86% were seen once, and the ten largest hold approximately 15%. Every patient had mismatch repair deficiency by PCR or immunohistochemistry. TCRs were sequenced from a few patients responding to pembrolizumab. V trimming: 6 bases; J trimming: 2 bases; junction bases outside the gene matches: 6. The germline V gene encodes CDR1 MNHEY and CDR2 SMNVEV (reference sequence). CDR3 length: 16 amino acids. This sample was included in a study of PD-1 blockade in mismatch repair-deficient tumors. About the study: All were previously treated, progressing patients with some twelve mismatch repair-deficient cancer types. Study-wide points: Tumor-resident clones, often absent from pretreatment blood, expanded after pembrolizumab and then contracted.

This clonotype was sampled from an adult with mismatch repair-deficient cancer. This rearrangement joins TRBV27 to TRBJ2-1, with 11 bases fitting TRBD2. Sequencing was performed on peripheral blood, taken 44 weeks after starting pembrolizumab. CDR3 DNA sequence: TGTGCCAGCAGACCCCGACTAGCGGGACCCTACAATGAGCAGTTCTTC. This sequence encodes CASRPRLAGPYNEQFF.